The clone carrying this T cell receptor (beta chain) was observed at least ten times. Its target is unknown. The data were taken from a study of human T cells and chemical hapten exposure. Time point given: patch test 1, 2 weeks after DPC sensitization. Treatment of the sample: therapeutic diphenylcyclopropenone sensitization with weekly scalp DPC. The total RNA was obtained from whole blood that was not fractionated. Study-level results: The study found that DPC sensitization did not change TCRs above 1 in 1000 frequency.

Germline lookup yields CDR1 SGHTA and CDR2 FQGTGA. V dropped 2 bases and J dropped 8 bases, with 7 bases sitting between them. The CDR3 has 13 amino acids. TCRdb passed the RACE reads through MiXCR, listing each CDR3 protein once. The sample lists about 34,000 distinct CDR3 sequences, over 5.5% occurring once. V gene TRBV7-3 combines with J gene TRBJ1-6; TRBD1 is a possible D gene (6 bases). This material consisted of whole blood, taken in connection with sensitization to the hapten diphenylcyclopropenone (DPC). This TCR derives from a woman aged 25 to 39 with alopecia areata. Some clones in this sample may be carry-over from other donors' samples. The CDR3 is CASSLRTDSPLHF. The CDR3 bases are TGTGCCAGCAGCTTACGGACAGATTCACCCCTCCACTTT.